This T cell receptor beta chain was recovered during a study of T cell changes during pregnancy in multiple sclerosis (dated by TCRdb to about 2019). About the full investigation: In women with multiple sclerosis, the researchers looked at how the T cell repertoire shifted as pregnancy progressed.

Spanning cysteine to phenylalanine, the CDR3 consists of 15 amino acids. Solely the CDR3 DNA is kept, with 45 bases framed from the first base. V was cut back by 3 bases and J by 5 bases, leaving a gap of 17 bases between them. The germline V gene sets CDR1 to SGDLS and CDR2 to YYNGEE. Worth noting for this clone: Its antigen specificity is not known. Within one base of it there is no much larger clone, and no base qualities were kept.

Libraries were built with the immunoSEQ multiplex PCR assay. TCRdb provides this immuneACCESS table in a form limited to in-frame rearrangements. Some clones are lacking; in checked studies, under half of them reflect an unresolved V gene, and why the rest are absent is not known. For this sample the table gives more than 25,000 clones, of which nearly 90% were detected only once. More than 9.5% of the sample rests with the top ten. The chain couples TRBV9 to TRBJ1-1; the D gene is perhaps TRBD1, from 5 matching bases. The receptor was derived from a female donor with multiple sclerosis, enrolled in a pregnancy study. This sample comprised CD8+ T cells from peripheral blood mononuclear cells, obtained in the third trimester of pregnancy. DNA sequence: TGTGCCAGCAGCGGTTCAGGGTCGGGTAGTACTGAAGCTTTCTTT. This yields the protein CASSGSGSGSTEAFF.